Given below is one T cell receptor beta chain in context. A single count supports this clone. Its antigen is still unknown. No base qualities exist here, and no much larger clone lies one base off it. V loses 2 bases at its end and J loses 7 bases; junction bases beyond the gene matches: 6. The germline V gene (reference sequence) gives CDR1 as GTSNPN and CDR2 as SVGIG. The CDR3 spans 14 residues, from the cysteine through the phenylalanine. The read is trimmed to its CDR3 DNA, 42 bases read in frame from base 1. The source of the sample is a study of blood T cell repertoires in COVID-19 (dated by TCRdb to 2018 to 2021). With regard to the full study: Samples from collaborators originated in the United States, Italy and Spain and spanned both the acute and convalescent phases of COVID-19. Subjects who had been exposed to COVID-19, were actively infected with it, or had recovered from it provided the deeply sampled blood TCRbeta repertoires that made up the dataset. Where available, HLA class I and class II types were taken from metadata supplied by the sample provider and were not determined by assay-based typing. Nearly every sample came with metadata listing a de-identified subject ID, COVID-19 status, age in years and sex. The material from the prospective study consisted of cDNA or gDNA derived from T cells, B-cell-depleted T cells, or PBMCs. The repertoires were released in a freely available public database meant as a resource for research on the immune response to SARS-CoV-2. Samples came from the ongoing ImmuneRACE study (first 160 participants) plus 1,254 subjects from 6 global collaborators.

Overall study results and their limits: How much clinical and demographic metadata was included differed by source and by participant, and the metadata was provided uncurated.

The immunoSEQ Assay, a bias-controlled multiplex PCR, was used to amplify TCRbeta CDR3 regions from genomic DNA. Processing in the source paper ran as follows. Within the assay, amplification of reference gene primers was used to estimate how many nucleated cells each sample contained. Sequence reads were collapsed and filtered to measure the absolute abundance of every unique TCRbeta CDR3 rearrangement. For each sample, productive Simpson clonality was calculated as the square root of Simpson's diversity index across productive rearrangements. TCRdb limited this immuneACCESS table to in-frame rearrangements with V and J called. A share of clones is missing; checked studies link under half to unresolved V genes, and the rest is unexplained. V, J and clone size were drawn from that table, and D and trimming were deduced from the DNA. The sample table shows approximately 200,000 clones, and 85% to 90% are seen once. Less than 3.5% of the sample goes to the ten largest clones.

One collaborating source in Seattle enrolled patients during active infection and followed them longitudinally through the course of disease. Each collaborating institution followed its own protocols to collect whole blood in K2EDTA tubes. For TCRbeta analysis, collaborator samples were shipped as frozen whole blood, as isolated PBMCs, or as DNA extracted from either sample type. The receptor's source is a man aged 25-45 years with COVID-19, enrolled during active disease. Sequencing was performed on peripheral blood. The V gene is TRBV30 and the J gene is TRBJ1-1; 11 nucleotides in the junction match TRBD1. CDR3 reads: CAWSPWTGGVEAFF. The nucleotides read TGTGCCTGGAGTCCCTGGACAGGGGGCGTTGAAGCTTTCTTT.